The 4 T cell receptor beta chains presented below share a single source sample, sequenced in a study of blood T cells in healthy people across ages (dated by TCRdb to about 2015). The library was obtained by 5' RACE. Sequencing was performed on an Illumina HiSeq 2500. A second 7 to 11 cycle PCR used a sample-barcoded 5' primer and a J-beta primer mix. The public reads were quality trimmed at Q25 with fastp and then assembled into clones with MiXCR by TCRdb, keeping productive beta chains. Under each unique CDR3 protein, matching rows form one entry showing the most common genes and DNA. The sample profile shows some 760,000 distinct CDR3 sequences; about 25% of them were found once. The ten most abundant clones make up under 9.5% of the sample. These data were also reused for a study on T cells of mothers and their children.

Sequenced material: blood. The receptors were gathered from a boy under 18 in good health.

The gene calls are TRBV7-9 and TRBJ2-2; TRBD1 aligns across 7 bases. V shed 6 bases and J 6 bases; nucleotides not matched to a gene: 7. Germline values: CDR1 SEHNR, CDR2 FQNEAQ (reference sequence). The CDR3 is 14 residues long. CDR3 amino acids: CASRWTGGPGELFF. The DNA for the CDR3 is TGTGCCAGCAGATGGACAGGAGGTCCCGGGGAGCTGTTTTTT.

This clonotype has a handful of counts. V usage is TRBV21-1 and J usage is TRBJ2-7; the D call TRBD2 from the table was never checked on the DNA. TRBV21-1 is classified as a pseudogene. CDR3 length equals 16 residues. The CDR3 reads CASSKAFTAVGAEQYF. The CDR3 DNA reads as TGTGCCAGCAGCAAAGCTTTCACGGCGGTAGGGGCAGAGCAGTACTTC.

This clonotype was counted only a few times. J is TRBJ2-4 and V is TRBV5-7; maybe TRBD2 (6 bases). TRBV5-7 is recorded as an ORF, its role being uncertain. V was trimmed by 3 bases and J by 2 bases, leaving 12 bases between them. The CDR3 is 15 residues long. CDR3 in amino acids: CASSSYGGSKNIQYF. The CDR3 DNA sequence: TGTGCCAGCAGCTCCTACGGGGGATCCAAAAACATTCAGTACTTC.

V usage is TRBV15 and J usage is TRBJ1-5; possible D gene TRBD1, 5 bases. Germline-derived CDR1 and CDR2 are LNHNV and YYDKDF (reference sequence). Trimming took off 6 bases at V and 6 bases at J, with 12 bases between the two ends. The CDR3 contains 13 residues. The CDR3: CATREGFGQPQHF. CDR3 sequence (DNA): TGTGCCACCAGGGAGGGGTTTGGTCAGCCCCAGCATTTT. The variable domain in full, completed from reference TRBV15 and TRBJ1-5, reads DAMVIQNPRYQVTQFGKPVTLSCSQTLNHNVMYWYQQKSSQAPKLLFHYYDKDFNNEADTPDNFQSRRPNTSFCFLDIRSPGLGDTAMYLCATREGFGQPQHFGDGTRLSIL.